These 16 T cell receptor beta chains were sequenced from one sample in a study of CD8+ T cells in alopecia areata. Extraction and reverse transcription of RNA yielded cDNA as the sequencing template. Measured with immunoSEQ multiplex PCR; TCRdb has only the in-frame clones, and not every one. Seen here are over 110,000 clones, about half observed once, and the top ten hold about 1%. This material consisted of CD4+ T cells sorted from blood, taken at week 0. All receptors come from a human donor with alopecia areata.

The V call is TRBV21-1, the J call TRBJ2-2; the D segment call TRBD2 is taken from the table without a DNA check. TRBV21-1 is designated a pseudogene. The CDR3 totals 13 residues. The CDR3 is CASRRPNTGELFF. The CDR3 bases are TGTGCCAGCAGGAGGCCGAACACCGGGGAGCTGTTTTTT.

This clone was seen just once. The rearrangement links TRBV30 to TRBJ1-1, with D possibly matching TRBD1 (5 bases). The CDR3 runs 13 residues. CDR1 and CDR2 from the germline V gene are GTSNPN and SVGIG (reference sequence). Trimming took off 7 bases at V and 3 bases at J, with 15 bases between the two ends. The CDR3 reads CAYTFGAYTEAFF. The CDR3 nucleotides are TGTGCCTATACCTTTGGGGCTTACACTGAAGCTTTCTTT.

The chain links TRBV27 to TRBJ2-3; 8 nucleotides line up with TRBD2. This CDR3 is built from 14 residues. Germline CDR1 MNHEY, CDR2 SMNVEV (reference sequence). With V trimmed by 0 bases and J by 10 bases, 6 bases remained unmatched. This CDR3 reads CASSLSSKRESQYF. The CDR3 coding sequence is TGTGCCAGCAGTTTATCCTCAAAGCGGGAGTCGCAGTATTTT.

This clone was detected a few times. V and J are TRBV4-1 and TRBJ2-3; TRBD2 aligns across 9 bases. The V gene's germline CDR1 is MGHRA and CDR2 YSYEKL. Germline trimming cut 2 bases from V and 0 bases from J; bases unmatched to any gene: 0. The CDR3 is 15 amino acids. The CDR3 DNA follows: TGCGCCAGCAGCCAAACTAGCGGGAGCACAGATACGCAGTATTTT. This encodes CASSQTSGSTDTQYF.

This sequence joins TRBV30 and TRBJ1-1; D uncertain. Germline CDR1 is GTSNPN and CDR2 is SVGIG (reference sequence). V was shortened by 3 bases and J by 0 bases, with 5 bases between the two germline ends. The CDR3 consists of 12 residues. The CDR3 DNA sequence: TGTGCCTGGAGGGACTTGAACACTGAAGCTTTCTTT. This sequence encodes CAWRDLNTEAFF.

The V and J genes are TRBV4-3 and TRBJ2-5, with TRBD2 matching 8 bases. Germline V gene data show CDR1 as LGHNA and CDR2 as YSLEER. The CDR3 runs to 16 residues. V lost 0 bases, J lost 4 bases, and 7 bases stayed unmatched. CDR3 loop: CASSQDLGLASETQYF. DNA of the CDR3: TGCGCCAGCAGCCAAGATCTTGGACTAGCCTCAGAGACCCAGTACTTC.

This chain joins TRBV30 and TRBJ2-1, with D unresolved. The germline CDR1 and CDR2 sequences are GTSNPN and SVGIG (reference sequence). With 6 bases removed from V and 1 base from J, the gap between germline ends came to 16 bases. This CDR3 region has 15 residues. CDR3 amino acids: CACSTQKRSYNEQFF. The CDR3 DNA sequence: TGTGCCTGCTCTACCCAAAAAAGGTCCTACAATGAGCAGTTCTTC.

The V call is TRBV10-3, the J call TRBJ2-7; D call uncertain. Germline lookup yields CDR1 ENHRY and CDR2 SYGVKD. Trimming took 0 bases from V and 5 from J, leaving 8 bases between them. The CDR3 runs to 13 residues. CDR3 sequence (DNA): TGTGCCATCAGTGAGTCGGAAAGGCACGAGCAGTACTTC. Its translation: CAISESERHEQYF.

CDR3 DNA sequence: TGTGCCAGCAGCATGAGGGGCTTAGAGACCCAGTACTTC. This gives the protein CASSMRGLETQYF. The chain employs TRBV5-4 and TRBJ2-7, with D perhaps matching TRBD1 or TRBD2 (5 bases each). The DNA end lines up better with TRBJ2-5; the J call may be wrong. Germline V lookup: CDR1 SGHNT, CDR2 YYREEE (reference sequence). The CDR3 totals 13 residues.

The CDR3 loop is CASTRGAEGEQYF. The CDR3, as DNA: TGTGCCAGCACTCGGGGGGCTGAAGGCGAGCAGTACTTC. The chain joins TRBV28 to TRBJ2-7; D might be TRBD2 (7 bases). This CDR3 contains 13 residues. V lost 7 bases to trimming and J lost 6 bases, with 16 bases between them. Per germline, CDR1 MDHEN and CDR2 SYDVKM.

This clone was recorded a few times. V usage is TRBV5-4 and J usage is TRBJ2-5; a possible D gene is TRBD1 (6 bases). The CDR3 totals 14 residues. The V gene's germline CDR1 is SGHNT and CDR2 YYREEE (reference sequence). Trimming left V 4 bases short and J 5 bases short, with 15 bases between. This CDR3 reads CASSPYRAGETQYF. The CDR3 DNA is TGTGCCAGCAGCCCATACAGGGCAGGGGAGACCCAGTACTTC.

The rearrangement links TRBV5-1 to TRBJ2-5; 7 nucleotides align to TRBD1. V lost 4 bases and J lost 3; bases outside the gene matches: 6. Germline CDR1 and CDR2: SGHRS and YFSETQ. The CDR3 consists of 14 residues. As DNA, the CDR3 is TGCGCCAGCAGCCCGGGACAGTGGGAAGAGACCCAGTACTTC. Protein sequence: CASSPGQWEETQYF.

The chain is built from TRBV18 and TRBJ2-7, with 10 bases aligning to TRBD1. The CDR3 totals 14 residues. The ends lost 6 bases at V and 6 bases at J; junction bases unmatched: 8. CDR1 is KGHSH and CDR2 is LQKENI in the germline V gene. The CDR3 nucleotides are TGTGCCAGCTCGCTGACAGGGGGCGAGGCCGAGCAGTACTTC. Translated, it gives CASSLTGGEAEQYF.

The chain recombines TRBV5-1 with TRBJ2-5; D is unclear. Germline V gene sequence: CDR1 SGHRS, CDR2 YFSETQ. This CDR3 is built from 13 residues. V was trimmed by 3 bases and J by 7 bases, leaving 13 bases between them. This CDR3 is CASSSPGVGTQYF. Written as DNA, the CDR3 is TGCGCCAGCAGCTCTCCCGGAGTAGGGACCCAGTACTTC.

This clone was seen a few times. The chain links TRBV7-9 to TRBJ1-2; 7 nucleotides align to TRBD1. Trimming took 3 bases from V and 6 from J; bases not matched to a gene: 16. The CDR3 length is 17 residues. Germline values: CDR1 SEHNR, CDR2 FQNEAQ (reference sequence). CDR3: CASSLGLQGSGLDGYTF. The DNA for the CDR3 is TGTGCCAGCAGCTTGGGTCTACAGGGGTCAGGTCTGGATGGCTACACCTTC.

The V gene is TRBV15, the J gene TRBJ2-7, with TRBD1 as a possible D gene (5 bases). V was clipped by 0 bases and J by 6 bases, with 9 bases between them. The germline CDR1 and CDR2 sequences are LNHNV and YYDKDF (reference sequence). The length of the CDR3 is 13 residues. The CDR3 nucleotides read TGTGCCACCAGCAGAGAAAGACAGTCCGAGCAGTACTTC. Its translation is CATSRERQSEQYF.